This TCR beta chain derives from a study of blood T cells in healthy people across ages. This clonotype has a handful of counts. The authors ran a second PCR of 7 to 11 cycles using a sample-barcoded 5' primer and a J-beta primer mix. TCRdb reprocessed the 5' RACE reads via MiXCR and lists one record per CDR3 protein. The sample has 630,000 or so distinct CDR3 sequences, approximately 30% seen once; the top ten hold about 15%. The CDR3 spans 15 residues. The junction had 9 bases not matched to a gene; V was cut back by 6 bases and J by 3 bases. CDR1 and CDR2 from the germline V gene are SNHLY and FYNNEI. Per sample, at least 6 micrograms of total RNA were extracted.

This chain uses TRBV2 with TRBJ2-7, with 9 bases fitting TRBD1. Sequencing used blood. The source is a woman of 80 years or more in good health. The CDR3 loop is CASRVQGAIGYEQYF. The CDR3 bases are TGTGCCAGCAGAGTACAGGGGGCAATTGGCTACGAGCAGTACTTC.